A single sample is the source of the 8 T cell receptor beta chains below, sequenced in a study of low-dose radiotherapy and immunotherapy resistance in tumors. Time point specified: before trial treatment. Alpha and beta chains were covered, as first-strand cDNA relied on TRAV- and TRBV-specific primers. TCR amplification involved 20 to 25 PCR cycles with a constant-region primer and V-primer adapter. MiXCR, applied by TCRdb to the reads, yields one record per CDR3 protein. The data show approximately 90,000 distinct CDR3 sequences, 15% to 20% seen once. The sequencing here drew on PBMCs, taken before treatment. The receptors shown here come from a male donor with prostate cancer.

The chain has TRBV6-2 or TRBV6-3 and TRBJ2-5, with D perhaps TRBD2 (6 bases). The CDR3 is made up of 15 amino acids. Germline CDR1 reads MNHEY; CDR2 reads SVGEGT. V was clipped by 8 bases and J by 1 base, with 17 bases between them. The CDR3 loop reads CASGETGTSQETQYF. The CDR3 nucleotides are TGTGCCAGCGGAGAAACCGGGACTTCCCAAGAGACCCAGTACTTC.

Ten or more counts support this clonotype. The V call is TRBV10-3, the J call TRBJ2-3, with 13 bases aligning to TRBD2. Germline CDR1 reads ENHRY; CDR2 reads SYGVKD. This CDR3 is 15 amino acids long. The J segment lost 14 bases and the V segment lost 0 bases, leaving 8 bases of the junction unmatched. CDR3 in amino acids: CAISESIGTSGDRYF. CDR3 in DNA: TGTGCCATCAGTGAGTCGATAGGGACTAGCGGGGACCGGTATTTT.

In its sample, this clonotype was seen many times. The V and J genes are TRBV6-5 and TRBJ1-1, with 7 bases matching TRBD1. The J segment lost 0 bases and the V segment lost 6 bases, leaving 7 bases of the junction unmatched. This CDR3 has 15 residues. CDR1 MNHEY and CDR2 SVGAGI come from the germline V gene. Here the CDR3 DNA reads TGTGCCAGCAGGGTCGACAGGGCGGTGAACACTGAAGCTTTCTTT. Its translation is CASRVDRAVNTEAFF.

In regard to this clonotype: Only one base separates this from a far larger clonotype, so it likely reflects a read error. The chain links TRBV13 to TRBJ2-3; D possibly corresponds to TRBD1 (5 bases). The CDR3 contains 15 residues. The V gene's germline CDR1 is PRHDT and CDR2 FYEKMQ (reference sequence). V dropped 5 bases and J dropped 2 bases, with 14 bases sitting between them. CDR3 loop: CASSLTVKPTDTQYF. The CDR3, as DNA: TGTGCCAGCAGCCTGACAGTCAAACCCACAGATACGCAGTATTTT.

This clonotype was counted many times. This chain uses TRBV5-5 with TRBJ2-6; 7 nucleotides agree with TRBD1. V trimming: 3 bases; J trimming: 0 bases; junction bases outside the gene matches: 9. Germline CDR1 is SGHKS and CDR2 is YYEKEE (reference sequence). The CDR3 consists of 18 residues. This CDR3 is CASSSWDSPYSGANVLTF. Here the CDR3 DNA reads TGTGCCAGCAGCTCCTGGGACAGCCCATACTCTGGGGCCAACGTCCTGACTTTC. Using reference TRBV5-5 and TRBJ2-6 for the parts outside the CDR3, the full variable domain is DAGVTQSPTHLIKTRGQQVTLRCSPISGHKSVSWYQQVLGQGPQFIFQYYEKEERGRGNFPDRFSARQFPNYSSELNVNALLLGDSALYLCASSSWDSPYSGANVLTFGAGSRLTVL.

This clonotype came up many times. The J gene is TRBJ1-1, the V gene TRBV29-1, with D perhaps matching TRBD1 (6 bases). Germline CDR1 is SQVTM and CDR2 is ANQGSEA. V was cut by 8 bases and J by 4 bases, with 17 bases left in between. The CDR3 extends over 13 amino acids. The CDR3 coding sequence is TGCAGCACCTCATCCTACAGGGCCACTGAAGCTTTCTTT. Translated, it gives CSTSSYRATEAFF.

V usage is TRBV14 and J usage is TRBJ1-3, with D perhaps matching TRBD1 (5 bases). Germline CDR1 is SGHDN and CDR2 is FVKESK. The V and J ends lost 0 bases and 2 bases respectively, with 14 bases between them. There are 17 residues in the CDR3. CDR3 coding DNA: TGTGCCAGCAGCCAAGAAAACAGGCGAGTGGCTGGAAACACCATATATTTT. Translated, it gives CASSQENRRVAGNTIYF.

The chain employs TRBV27 and TRBJ2-7, with D unresolved. The CDR3 covers 13 residues. In germline, CDR1 is MNHEY, CDR2 SMNVEV (reference sequence). V was shortened by 5 bases and J by 3 bases, with 11 bases between the two germline ends. CDR3 DNA sequence: TGTGCCAGCAGTCCCGTAGGAGTCTACGAGCAGTACTTC. It yields the protein CASSPVGVYEQYF.